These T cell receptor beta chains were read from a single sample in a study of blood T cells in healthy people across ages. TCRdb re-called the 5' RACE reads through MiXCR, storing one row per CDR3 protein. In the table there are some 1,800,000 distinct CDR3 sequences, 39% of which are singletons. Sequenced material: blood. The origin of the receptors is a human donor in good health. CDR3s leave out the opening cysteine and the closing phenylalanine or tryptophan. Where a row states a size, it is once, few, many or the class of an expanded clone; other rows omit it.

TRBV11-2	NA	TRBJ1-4	ASTLEKLF
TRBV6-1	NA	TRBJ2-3	ASGTGADTQY
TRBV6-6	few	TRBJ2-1	ASSQSHQGSGNEQF
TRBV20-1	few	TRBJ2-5	SASFTDQETQY
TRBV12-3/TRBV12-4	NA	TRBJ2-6	ASSLSGWAGANVLT
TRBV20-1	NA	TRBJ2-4	SARHGQGVNIQY
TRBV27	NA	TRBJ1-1	ASSSRGTGVTEAF
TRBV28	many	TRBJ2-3	ALRTGGSTDTQY
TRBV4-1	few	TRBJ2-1	ASSQRINEQF
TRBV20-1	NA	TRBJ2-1	SASRLSSSYNEQF
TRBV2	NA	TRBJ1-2	ASSPGPTLGGYT
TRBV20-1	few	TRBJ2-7	SARDRAGGSGEQY
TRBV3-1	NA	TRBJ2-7	ASSPRSRTYEQY